These 3 T cell receptor beta chains came from one sample sequenced in a study of blood T cell repertoires in COVID-19. Here immunoSEQ multiplex PCR was the method, and the copy in TCRdb shows in-frame clones only, minus some. The sample consists of roughly 100,000 clones, about 90% of them appearing once. Sequenced sample: peripheral blood. The origin of the receptors is a human donor in a cohort sampled during active COVID-19.

DNA of the CDR3: TGTGCCAGCAGCACACGGACAGGGTATATTCCCTACGAGCAGTACTTC. Residues: CASSTRTGYIPYEQYF. V usage is TRBV28 and J usage is TRBJ2-7; 8 bases line up with TRBD1. The CDR3 totals 16 residues. The V segment lost 6 bases and the J segment 2 bases; nucleotides outside the gene matches: 12. Germline values: CDR1 MDHEN, CDR2 SYDVKM.

The chain has TRBV7-2 and TRBJ2-5; the match to TRBD2 covers 12 bases. From germline, CDR1 is SGHTA and CDR2 FQGNSA. V shed 3 bases and J 2 bases; nucleotides not matched to a gene: 4. The CDR3 covers 16 residues. The CDR3 loop reads CASSFGLAGRQETQYF. DNA of the CDR3: TGTGCCAGCAGCTTCGGACTAGCGGGGAGGCAAGAGACCCAGTACTTC.

V gene TRBV9 combines with J gene TRBJ1-1, with a possible D match to TRBD1 (6 bases). Germline V gene sequence: CDR1 SGDLS, CDR2 YYNGEE. The V end was cut by 4 bases, the J end by 0 bases, with 10 bases between. The CDR3 is 14 amino acids. CDR3 nucleotide sequence: TGTGCCAGCAGCCGACAGGTGGTGAACACTGAAGCTTTCTTT. This codes for CASSRQVVNTEAFF.